This T cell receptor (beta chain) was recorded in a study of T cell repertoires in cytomegalovirus infection. Study-wide background: HLA-B-restricted CMV epitopes that are well studied, plus recently identified HLA-C-restricted ones, were used by the study. Public TCR beta signatures provided an indication of both CMV infection and a matching HLA type. General study points: The response measured ex vivo was dominated by TCR beta clonotypes (HLA-C-restricted and CMV-specific).

To note about this clonotype: Its antigen is still unknown.

TCRdb reprocessed the reads via MiXCR and lists one record per CDR3 protein. Of just under 500,000 distinct CDR3 sequences in the sample, 25% to 35% were seen once. This TCR was sampled from a human donor in good health (CMV status not recorded). Some clones in this sample may be carry-over from other donors' samples. Specimen: cultured PBMCs, collected from culture after CMV antigen stimulation.

The CDR3 spells CASKEDSNNEQFF. CDR3 coding DNA: TGTGCCAGCAAGGAGGACAGCAACAATGAGCAGTTCTTC. The chain couples TRBV2 to TRBJ2-1, with TRBD1 as a possible D gene (6 bases). The germline V and J ends were trimmed by 7 bases and 5 bases, with 12 bases remaining between them. This CDR3 is 13 amino acids long. Germline CDR1 and CDR2: SNHLY and FYNNEI. The complete variable domain, with remaining parts taken from reference TRBV2 and TRBJ2-1, reads EPEVTQTPSHQVTQMGQEVILRCVPISNHLYFYWYRQILGQKVEFLVSFYNNEISEKSEIFDDQFSVERPDGSNFTLKIRSTKLEDSAMYFCASKEDSNNEQFFGPGTRLTVL.